This TCR beta chain was sequenced in a study of T cells after yellow fever vaccination. Study details: Fractions with few cells were prepared using SMART-Seq v4 Ultra Low Input.

This clonotype was seen a handful of times. What it binds is not known. Overall study findings and caveats: CD4 and CD8 compartments shared a small share of clonotypes, likely from convergent recombination. The booster response re-showed most primary clones: more than 95% CD4, roughly 91% CD8.

TCRdb reanalysed the 5' RACE reads using MiXCR and keeps one entry per CDR3 protein. The data contain 300,000 or so distinct CDR3 sequences, 10% to 15% of them singletons. The V gene end was trimmed by 11 bases and the J gene end by 12 bases; junction bases not matched to a gene: 21. The CDR3 has 15 amino acids. Germline V gene sequence: CDR1 MDHEN, CDR2 SYDVKM. The specimen was CD4+ T cells sorted from PBMCs, collected 45 days after the yellow fever booster vaccination. The sequence derives from a man under 40 who received the YFV17D yellow fever vaccine. The chain joins TRBV28 to TRBJ2-1; TRBD1 aligns across 8 bases. DNA of the CDR3: TGTGCCCTCCGAGTCGGACAGGGAACTACAATGACGCAGTTCTTC. Translated: CALRVGQGTTMTQFF.